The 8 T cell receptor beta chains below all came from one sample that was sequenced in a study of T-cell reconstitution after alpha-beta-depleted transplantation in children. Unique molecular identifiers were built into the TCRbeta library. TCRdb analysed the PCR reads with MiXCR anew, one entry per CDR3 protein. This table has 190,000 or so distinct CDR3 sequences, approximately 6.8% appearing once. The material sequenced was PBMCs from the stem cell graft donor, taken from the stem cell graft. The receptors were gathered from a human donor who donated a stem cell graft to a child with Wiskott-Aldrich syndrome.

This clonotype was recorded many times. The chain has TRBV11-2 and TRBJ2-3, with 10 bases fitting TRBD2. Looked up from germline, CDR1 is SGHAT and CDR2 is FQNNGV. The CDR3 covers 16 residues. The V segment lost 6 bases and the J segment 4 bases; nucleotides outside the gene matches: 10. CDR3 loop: CASSRTSGGGADTQYF. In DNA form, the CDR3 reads TGTGCCAGCAGTCGGACTAGCGGCGGAGGGGCAGATACGCAGTATTTT. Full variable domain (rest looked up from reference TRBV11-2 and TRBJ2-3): EAGVAQSPRYKIIEKRQSVAFWCNPISGHATLYWYQQILGQGPKLLIQFQNNGVVDDSQLPKDRFSAERLKGVDSTLKIQPAKLEDSAVYLCASSRTSGGGADTQYFGPGTRLTVL.

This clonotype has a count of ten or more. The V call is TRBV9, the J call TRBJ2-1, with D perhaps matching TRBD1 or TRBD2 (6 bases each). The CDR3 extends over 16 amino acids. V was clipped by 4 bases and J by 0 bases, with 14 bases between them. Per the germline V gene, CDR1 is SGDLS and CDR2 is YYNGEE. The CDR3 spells CASSLGGSFSYNEQFF. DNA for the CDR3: TGTGCCAGCAGCTTAGGGGGGAGTTTCTCCTACAATGAGCAGTTCTTC. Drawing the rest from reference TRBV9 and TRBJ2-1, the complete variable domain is DSGVTQTPKHLITATGQRVTLRCSPRSGDLSVYWYQQSLDQGLQFLIQYYNGEERAKGNILERFSAQQFPDLHSELNLSSLELGDSALYFCASSLGGSFSYNEQFFGPGTRLTVL.

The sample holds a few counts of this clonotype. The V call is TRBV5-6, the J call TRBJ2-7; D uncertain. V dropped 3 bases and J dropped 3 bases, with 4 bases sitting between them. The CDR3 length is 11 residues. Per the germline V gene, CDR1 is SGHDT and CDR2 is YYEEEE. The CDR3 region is CASSYYYEQYF. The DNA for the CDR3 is TGTGCCAGCAGCTACTACTACGAGCAGTACTTC.

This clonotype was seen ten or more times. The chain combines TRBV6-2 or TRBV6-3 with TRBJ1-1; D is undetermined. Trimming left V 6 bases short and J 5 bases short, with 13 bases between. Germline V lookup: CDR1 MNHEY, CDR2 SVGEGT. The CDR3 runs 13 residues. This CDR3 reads CASRSVGQTEAFF. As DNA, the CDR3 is TGTGCCAGCAGATCCGTAGGGCAGACTGAAGCTTTCTTT.

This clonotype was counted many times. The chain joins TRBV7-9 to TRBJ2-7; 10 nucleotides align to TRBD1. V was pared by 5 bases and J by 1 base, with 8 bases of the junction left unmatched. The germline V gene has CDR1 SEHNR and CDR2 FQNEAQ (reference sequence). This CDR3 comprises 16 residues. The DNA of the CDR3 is TGTGCCAGCAGCGAGGAGACAGGGGGCAGTTCCTACGAGCAGTACTTC. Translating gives CASSEETGGSSYEQYF.

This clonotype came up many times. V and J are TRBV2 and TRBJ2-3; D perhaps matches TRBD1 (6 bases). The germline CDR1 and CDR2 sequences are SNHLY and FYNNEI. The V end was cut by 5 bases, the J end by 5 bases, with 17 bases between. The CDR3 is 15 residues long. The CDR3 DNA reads TGTGCCAGCAGTAGGACAGAAGACCCCTTAGATACGCAGTATTTT. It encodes CASSRTEDPLDTQYF. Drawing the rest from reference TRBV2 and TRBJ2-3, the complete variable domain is EPEVTQTPSHQVTQMGQEVILRCVPISNHLYFYWYRQILGQKVEFLVSFYNNEISEKSEIFDDQFSVERPDGSNFTLKIRSTKLEDSAMYFCASSRTEDPLDTQYFGPGTRLTVL.

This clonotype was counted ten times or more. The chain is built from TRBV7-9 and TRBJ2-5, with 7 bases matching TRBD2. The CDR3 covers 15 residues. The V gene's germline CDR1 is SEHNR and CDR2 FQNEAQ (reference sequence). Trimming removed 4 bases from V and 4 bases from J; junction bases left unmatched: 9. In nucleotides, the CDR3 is TGTGCCAGCAGCTCGGGAGGAAGCAGGGTAGAGACCCAGTACTTC. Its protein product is CASSSGGSRVETQYF.

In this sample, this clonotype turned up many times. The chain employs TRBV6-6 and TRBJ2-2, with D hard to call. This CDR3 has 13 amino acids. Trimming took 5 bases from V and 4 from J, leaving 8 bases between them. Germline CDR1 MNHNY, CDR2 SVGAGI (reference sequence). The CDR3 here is CASSRGLTGELFF. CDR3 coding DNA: TGTGCCAGCAGTCGTGGGCTCACCGGGGAGCTGTTTTTT.